Many counts were recorded for the clone carrying this T cell receptor beta chain. Its antigen is undetermined. The data derive from a study of Graves' ophthalmopathy and Graves' hyperthyroidism. Amplification of the TCR beta CDR3 regions used RNA transcripts (as template). The authors performed first-round RT-PCR with HTBI primers and then a second-round multiplex PCR. Using its own MiXCR run on the multiplex PCR reads, TCRdb lists one record per CDR3 protein. This sample has over a million distinct CDR3 sequences, with about 40% found just once. This CDR3 has 14 residues. Germline assignment: CDR1 SSHAT and CDR2 FNYEAQ (reference sequence). Trimming removed 5 bases at V and 4 bases at J, with 15 bases between. Notes on the study in general: Cross-validated, the 13-signature model showed 87.88%/81.08% sensitivity/specificity, and 80%/75% in the test set.

The specimen was peripheral blood or thyroid tissue (not recorded which). The chain has TRBV7-7 and TRBJ2-7, with D perhaps matching TRBD2 (6 bases). The clonotype was recovered from an adult man with Graves' hyperthyroidism. The CDR3 here is CASSPGVGEYEQYF. The CDR3 DNA sequence: TGTGCCAGCAGCCCGGGGGTTGGGGAGTACGAGCAGTACTTC.